Included here is one TCR beta chain sequence, with context. Germline V gene lookup returns CDR1 WNHNN and CDR2 SYGVQD (reference sequence). The CDR3 has 13 residues. V was clipped by 8 bases and J by 9 bases, with 17 bases between them. In the study's own analysis: It was from reference gene primer amplification that nucleated cell counts were estimated. Clones were read by immunoSEQ multiplex PCR, and TCRdb kept only the in-frame ones, dropping some. The V and J calls and clone size come from that table; D and trimming were worked out from the DNA. The sample yields about 180,000 clones, over 75% seen once. Living in 20 to 30 US areas, the participants were between 18 and 89 years of age. Either two negative PCRs, clearance, or symptom resolution qualified Cohort 3 donors as recovered. The data stem from a study of blood T cell repertoires in COVID-19.

The sequencing sample was made of PBMCs or T cells enriched from blood (not recorded which). This sequence joins TRBV10-1 and TRBJ2-1; a possible D gene is TRBD2 (5 bases). The clonotype was recovered from a woman under 30 who had recovered from COVID-19. In nucleotides, the CDR3 is TGCGCCAGCTTGGGCGGGCAGAACGTTGAGCAGTTCTTC. Its protein is CASLGGQNVEQFF.